The 15 T cell receptor beta chains in this list originate from one sample, sequenced in a study of T cells in Graves' hyperthyroidism and ophthalmopathy (dated by TCRdb to about 2019). Libraries were built with multiplex PCR. The run used an Illumina HiSeq 2000. The TCR beta CDR3 regions were amplified from the RNA transcripts. For the first round of RT-PCR on the TCR CDR3, the HTBI primer set was used together with the Qiagen OneStep RT-PCR kit. TCRdb redid the processing of the public reads, applying fastp at Q25 and MiXCR, and retained in-frame beta chains. Every CDR3 protein is listed once, alongside the most common genes and DNA of its rows. This sample holds 600,000 to 700,000 distinct CDR3 sequences; roughly 14% were observed only once. The ten largest account for 3.5% to 4.5% of the sample. Sequencing used blood. The origin of the receptors is a woman in her 40s with Graves' ophthalmopathy.

This clonotype was detected many times. CDR3 protein: CASSLKPQETQYF. For the CDR3, the DNA is TGTGCCAGCAGCTTAAAACCTCAAGAGACCCAGTACTTC. The V gene is TRBV7-8, the J gene TRBJ2-5; D is undetermined. Germline values: CDR1 SGHVS, CDR2 FQNEAQ. The CDR3 has 13 amino acids. The germline V and J ends were trimmed by 2 bases and 2 bases, with 6 bases remaining between them.

The table lists this clonotype with many counts. This chain connects TRBV5-1 to TRBJ2-7; 10 nucleotides line up with TRBD2. The V segment lost 3 bases and the J segment 7 bases; nucleotides outside the gene matches: 4. The germline gives CDR1 SGHRS, CDR2 YFSETQ. This CDR3 has 13 amino acids. The CDR3 bases are TGCGCCAGCAGCTCACCTAGCGGGAGTGAGCAGTACTTC. It is translated as CASSSPSGSEQYF.

This clonotype has ten or more counts. The rearrangement links TRBV6-2 or TRBV6-3 to TRBJ1-1; D unclear. The germline V gene has CDR1 MNHEY and CDR2 SVGEGT. The CDR3 extends over 13 amino acids. V lost 7 bases to trimming and J lost 7 bases, with 16 bases between them. CDR3 coding DNA: TGTGCCAGCATCCACCCCCTATCCCTTGAAGCTTTCTTT. Encoded protein: CASIHPLSLEAFF.

Many counts were recorded for this clonotype. V gene TRBV20-1 combines with J gene TRBJ2-7; TRBD2 matches at 10 bases. Trimming cost V 6 bases and J 7 bases; bases outside gene matches: 12. The V gene's germline CDR1 is DFQATT and CDR2 SNEGSKA (reference sequence). This CDR3 spans 14 amino acids. CDR3: CSAAEASGSQEQYF. The CDR3 coding sequence is TGCAGTGCCGCGGAGGCTAGCGGGAGTCAAGAGCAGTACTTC.

Many counts were recorded for this clonotype. The rearrangement links TRBV28 to TRBJ2-7; 8 nucleotides match TRBD2. V shed 5 bases and J 6 bases; nucleotides not matched to a gene: 9. From germline, CDR1 is MDHEN and CDR2 SYDVKM. The CDR3 covers 14 residues. The CDR3 DNA reads TGTGCCAGCAGTGCTCCAGCGGGAGTCTCCGAGCAGTACTTC. This sequence encodes CASSAPAGVSEQYF.

Many counts were recorded for this clonotype. The chain couples TRBV5-1 to TRBJ2-4; TRBD1 is a possible D gene (5 bases). V was shortened by 0 bases and J by 3 bases, with 7 bases between the two germline ends. The CDR3 loop spans 14 amino acids. In germline, CDR1 is SGHRS, CDR2 YFSETQ. CDR3 DNA: TGCGCCAGCAGCTTGGACAGGAGCAAAAACATTCAGTACTTC. It codes for CASSLDRSKNIQYF.

This clonotype is termed medium-sized (0.01 to 0.1%). The rearrangement uses TRBV6-2 or TRBV6-3 and TRBJ2-4; 9 bases line up with TRBD1. V lost 7 bases, J lost 9 bases, and 7 bases stayed unmatched. This CDR3 region has 13 residues. The germline gives CDR1 MNHEY, CDR2 SVGEGT. For the CDR3, the DNA is TGTGCCAGCAAACGGACAGGGGAGGCCATTCAGTACTTC. Residues: CASKRTGEAIQYF.

This clonotype was recorded at least ten times. The genes are TRBV6-2 or TRBV6-3 and TRBJ2-2; 7 bases fit TRBD1. Per the germline V gene, CDR1 is MNHEY and CDR2 is SVGEGT. There are 16 residues in the CDR3. The trim removed 2 bases at V and 5 bases at J, leaving 8 bases unmatched. CDR3 DNA: TGTGCCAGCAGTTACAGGCAGGGGGTGTGGACCGGGGAGCTGTTTTTT. Translating it yields CASSYRQGVWTGELFF.

This clonotype was counted only a few times. This CDR3 fails to terminate in the conserved phenylalanine or tryptophan, so it likely reflects a read error. The chain employs TRBV5-1 and TRBJ2-5, with 13 nucleotides matching TRBD2. The V and J ends lost 0 bases and 2 bases, in that order; junction bases with no gene match: 7. This CDR3 has 18 residues. CDR1 SGHRS and CDR2 YFSETQ come from the germline V gene. DNA of the CDR3: TGCGCCAGCAGCTTGGAAGTACCGGGACTAGCGGGACAAGAGACCCAGTACCTC. This codes for CASSLEVPGLAGQETQYL.

The chain employs TRBV7-2 and TRBJ2-5; weak D call: TRBD1 (6 bases). The CDR3 runs 14 residues. Trimming took off 1 base at V and 4 bases at J, with 10 bases between the two ends. CDR1 SGHTA and CDR2 FQGNSA come from the germline V gene. CDR3 loop: CASSLGVRGETQYF. DNA for the CDR3: TGTGCCAGCAGCTTAGGCGTCAGGGGAGAGACCCAGTACTTC.

The rearrangement links TRBV18 to TRBJ2-5; the D gene could be TRBD1 or TRBD2 (6 bases each). The CDR3 consists of 15 residues. The germline CDR1 and CDR2 sequences are KGHSH and LQKENI. V dropped 0 bases and J dropped 4 bases, with 12 bases sitting between them. The CDR3 bases are TGTGCCAGCTCACCACCCCAGGGGCGGGGAGAGACCCAGTACTTC. Amino acids: CASSPPQGRGETQYF.

The genes are TRBV3-1 and TRBJ1-1, with D possibly matching TRBD1 (5 bases). Per germline, CDR1 LGHDT and CDR2 YNNKEL (reference sequence). The CDR3 contains 14 residues. V was pared by 3 bases and J by 3 bases, with 11 bases between. The CDR3 spells CASSHHGDDTEAFF. The CDR3 nucleotides read TGTGCCAGCAGCCATCACGGGGACGACACTGAAGCTTTCTTT.

Only a few counts were recorded for this clonotype. The CDR3 reads CASSPAPPFNEKLFF. The CDR3 DNA reads as TGTGCCAGCAGTCCCGCCCCTCCATTTAATGAAAAACTGTTTTTT. The rearrangement links TRBV12-3 or TRBV12-4 to TRBJ1-4; no definite D call. Trimming pared 5 bases from V and 4 bases from J, leaving 14 bases between. The CDR3 has 15 amino acids.

The chain uses TRBV7-9 and TRBJ2-7; 7 positions match TRBD1. The CDR3 is 13 residues long. J was trimmed by 6 bases and V by 1 base; bases with no gene match: 3. Germline assignment: CDR1 SEHNR and CDR2 FQNEAQ (reference sequence). CDR3 sequence reads: CASSLGQGLEQYF. CDR3 nucleotides: TGTGCCAGCAGCTTAGGACAGGGTCTCGAGCAGTACTTC. Full variable domain (outside the CDR3, taken from reference TRBV7-9 and TRBJ2-7): DTGVSQNPRHKITKRGQNVTFRCDPISEHNRLYWYRQTLGQGPEFLTYFQNEAQLEKSRLLSDRFSAERPKGSFSTLEIQRTEQGDSAMYLCASSLGQGLEQYFGPGTRLTVT.

The rearrangement joins TRBV20-1 to TRBJ1-5; 7 bases agree with TRBD1. The CDR3 is made up of 15 amino acids. The ends lost 6 bases at V and 6 bases at J; junction bases unmatched: 14. From germline, CDR1 is DFQATT and CDR2 SNEGSKA (reference sequence). DNA for the CDR3: TGCAGTGCGATCCCTTATGACAGGGTTTTTCAGCCCCAGCATTTT. It yields the protein CSAIPYDRVFQPQHF.